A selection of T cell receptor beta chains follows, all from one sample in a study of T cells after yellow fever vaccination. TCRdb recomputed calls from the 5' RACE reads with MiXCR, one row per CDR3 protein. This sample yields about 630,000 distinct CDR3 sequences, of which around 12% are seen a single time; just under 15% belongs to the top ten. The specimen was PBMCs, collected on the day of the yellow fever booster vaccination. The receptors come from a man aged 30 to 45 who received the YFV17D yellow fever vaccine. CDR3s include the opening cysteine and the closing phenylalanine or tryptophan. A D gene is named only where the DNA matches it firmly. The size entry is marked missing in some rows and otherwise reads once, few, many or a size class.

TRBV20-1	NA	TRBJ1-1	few	CSAQLLTEAFF	TGCAGTGCCCAGCTTCTCACTGAAGCTTTCTTT
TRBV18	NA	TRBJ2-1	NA	CASSPEGLRNEQFF	TGTGCCAGCTCACCAGAGGGACTGCGAAATGAGCAGTTCTTC
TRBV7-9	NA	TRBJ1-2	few	CASSLKSRHHTF	TGTGCCAGCAGCTTAAAGTCGAGACACCACACCTTC
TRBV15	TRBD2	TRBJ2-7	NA	CATSRDGLAGVHEQYF	TGTGCCACCAGCAGAGACGGACTAGCGGGAGTCCACGAGCAGTACTTC
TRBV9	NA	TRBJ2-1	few	CASRGGYHNEQFF	TGTGCCAGCCGAGGGGGGTACCACAATGAGCAGTTCTTC
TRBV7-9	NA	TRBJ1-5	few	CASSPEGQYSQPQHF	TGTGCCAGCAGCCCAGAGGGGCAGTATAGTCAGCCCCAGCATTTT
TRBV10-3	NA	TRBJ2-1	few	CAISESQGSAGDNEQFF	TGTGCCATCAGTGAGTCACAGGGGTCAGCGGGAGACAATGAGCAGTTCTTC
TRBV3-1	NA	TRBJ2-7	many	CASSQLGSYEQYF	TGTGCCAGCAGCCAACTAGGGTCCTACGAGCAGTACTTC
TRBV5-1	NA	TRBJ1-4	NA	CASSSSGRRDEKLFF	TGCGCCAGCAGCTCATCGGGACGGAGAGATGAAAAACTGTTTTTT
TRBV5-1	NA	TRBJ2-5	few	CASRALRGEETQYF	TGCGCCAGCAGAGCCCTGAGGGGGGAAGAGACCCAGTACTTC
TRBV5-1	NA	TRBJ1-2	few	CASSLVQAAIPYGYTF	TGCGCCAGCAGCTTGGTGCAGGCCGCAATCCCCTATGGCTACACCTTC
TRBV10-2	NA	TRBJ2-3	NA	CASRGAGVAQYF	TGCGCCAGCAGGGGGGCGGGAGTGGCGCAGTATTTT
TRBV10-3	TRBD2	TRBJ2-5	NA	CAISGGGGETQYF	TGTGCCATCAGTGGGGGGGGAGGAGAGACCCAGTACTTC
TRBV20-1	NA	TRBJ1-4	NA	CSALELTGNEKLFF	TGCAGTGCCCTCGAACTTACAGGGAATGAAAAACTGTTTTTT
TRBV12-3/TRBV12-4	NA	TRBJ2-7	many	CASSLSGGPYEQYF	TGTGCCAGCAGTTTATCGGGGGGCCCCTACGAGCAGTACTTC
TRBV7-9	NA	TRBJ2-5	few	CASSLRWQETQYF	TGTGCCAGCAGCCTCCGGTGGCAAGAGACCCAGTACTTC
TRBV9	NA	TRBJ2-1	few	CASSAIDYPYNEQFF	TGTGCCAGCAGCGCTATAGACTATCCTTACAATGAGCAGTTCTTC
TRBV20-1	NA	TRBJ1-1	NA	CSAWTFGNTEAFF	TGCAGTGCATGGACCTTTGGCAACACTGAAGCTTTCTTT
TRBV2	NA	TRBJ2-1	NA	CASWGELQEQFF	TGTGCCAGCTGGGGCGAGCTTCAGGAGCAGTTCTTC
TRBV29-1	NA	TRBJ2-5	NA	CSVDRNRGETQYF	TGCAGCGTTGATCGGAACCGTGGGGAGACCCAGTACTTC
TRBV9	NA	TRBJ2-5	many	CASSVGPAETQYF	TGTGCCAGCAGCGTAGGCCCGGCGGAGACCCAGTACTTC
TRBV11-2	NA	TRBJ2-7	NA	CASSLIQYYEQYF	TGTGCCAGCAGCTTAATACAGTACTACGAGCAGTACTTC
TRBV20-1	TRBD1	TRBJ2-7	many	CSAPDRSTYEQYF	TGCAGTGCCCCGGACAGGAGTACCTACGAGCAGTACTTC
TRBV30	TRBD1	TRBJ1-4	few	CAWSADRGREKLFF	TGTGCCTGGAGTGCGGACAGGGGGCGAGAAAAACTGTTTTTT
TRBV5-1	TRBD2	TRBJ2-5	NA	CASSLATSVGETQYF	TGCGCCAGCAGCTTGGCCACTAGCGTCGGAGAGACCCAGTACTTC
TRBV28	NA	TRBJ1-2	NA	CASSLGTHLNYGYTF	TGTGCCAGCAGTTTAGGTACACATCTTAACTATGGCTACACCTTC
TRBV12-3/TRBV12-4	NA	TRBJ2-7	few	CASSSAPLQGLYEQYF	TGTGCCAGCAGTTCGGCCCCGTTGCAGGGACTCTACGAGCAGTACTTC
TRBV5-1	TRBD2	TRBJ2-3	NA	CASSVGLATRTDTQYF	TGCGCCAGCAGCGTGGGACTAGCGACCCGCACAGATACGCAGTATTTT
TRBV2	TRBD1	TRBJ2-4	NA	CASSRQGGMDIQYF	TGTGCCAGCAGTAGACAGGGGGGAATGGACATTCAGTACTTC
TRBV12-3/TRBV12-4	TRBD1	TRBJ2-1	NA	CASSRDRRLQVQFF	TGTGCCAGCAGCCGGGACAGGCGACTACAGGTGCAGTTCTTC
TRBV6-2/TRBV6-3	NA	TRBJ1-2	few	CASSYRTAGGGYTF	TGTGCCAGCAGTTACCGGACAGCGGGAGGAGGCTACACCTTC
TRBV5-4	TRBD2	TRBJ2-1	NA	CASGTSESNEQFF	TGTGCCAGTGGGACTAGCGAAAGTAATGAGCAGTTCTTC
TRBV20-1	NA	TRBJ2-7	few	CSAGGWALF	TGCAGTGCTGGGGGTTGGGCTCTCTTC
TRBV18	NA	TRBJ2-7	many	CASSLSGVGYEQYF	TGTGCCAGCTCACTGTCCGGGGTAGGCTACGAGCAGTACTTC
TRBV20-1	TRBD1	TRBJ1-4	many	CSARQGSNEKLFF	TGCAGTGCCAGACAGGGTTCTAATGAAAAACTGTTTTTT
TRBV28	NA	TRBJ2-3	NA	CASKGTTGGGPDTQYF	TGTGCCAGCAAGGGGACGACCGGGGGCGGGCCAGATACGCAGTATTTT
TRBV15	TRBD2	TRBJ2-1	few	CATDNLAGISSYNEQFF	TGTGCCACCGACAATCTAGCGGGGATAAGCTCCTACAATGAGCAGTTCTTC
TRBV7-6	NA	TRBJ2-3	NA	CASSLVPAGQAADTQYF	TGTGCCAGCAGCTTAGTTCCGGCAGGGCAGGCGGCAGATACGCAGTATTTT
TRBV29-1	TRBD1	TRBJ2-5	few	CSVEGQGGKTQYF	TGCAGCGTTGAGGGACAGGGCGGTAAGACCCAGTACTTC
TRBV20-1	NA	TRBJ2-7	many	CSAREGRLGASTYEQYF	TGCAGTGCTAGAGAGGGACGCCTTGGGGCCTCAACCTACGAGCAGTACTTC
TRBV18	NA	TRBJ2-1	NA	CASSKTAISYNEQFF	TGTGCCAGCTCAAAGACAGCAATCTCCTACAATGAGCAGTTCTTC